The 2 T cell receptor beta chains in this list originate from one sample, sequenced in a study of CD8 T cells in Susac syndrome (dated by TCRdb to the late 2010s). The library was prepared using the immunoSEQ multiplex PCR assay. RNA was extracted using the RNeasy kit, and about 0.5 to 1 ug of the RNA was reverse transcribed with random hexamers. TCRdb ran its own pipeline on the public reads, namely fastp trimming at Q25 and MiXCR clone calling, and kept in-frame beta chains. Entries are consolidated by CDR3 protein sequence, retaining the most common genes and DNA. Across this sample there are some 200,000 distinct CDR3 sequences, with about 94% seen only once. Around 0.15% of the sample belongs to the ten largest clones. The sequenced sample was CD8+ T cells from PBMCs. Receptors originate from a human donor with multiple sclerosis.

The gene calls are TRBV14 and TRBJ1-2, with D uncertain. The CDR3 contains 14 residues. Germline-derived CDR1 and CDR2 are SGHDN and FVKESK. V lost 0 bases to trimming and J lost 8 bases, with 13 bases between them. The CDR3 spells CASSQESNPPGYTF. CDR3 sequence (DNA): TGTGCCAGCAGCCAAGAATCTAATCCCCCCGGCTACACCTTC.

The count of this clonotype is one. In nucleotides, the CDR3 is TGTGCCAGCAGTTTAGAGGCCCTGGGCCCGACTAGCGGGCGCGTGTACCAAGAGACCCAGTACTTC. Translation: CASSLEALGPTSGRVYQETQYF. The V and J genes are TRBV6-7 and TRBJ2-5; TRBD2 matches at 10 bases. TRBV6-7 is sorted into the ORF group, with uncertain function. V lost 4 bases, J lost 0 bases, and 23 bases stayed unmatched. The CDR3 has 22 residues.